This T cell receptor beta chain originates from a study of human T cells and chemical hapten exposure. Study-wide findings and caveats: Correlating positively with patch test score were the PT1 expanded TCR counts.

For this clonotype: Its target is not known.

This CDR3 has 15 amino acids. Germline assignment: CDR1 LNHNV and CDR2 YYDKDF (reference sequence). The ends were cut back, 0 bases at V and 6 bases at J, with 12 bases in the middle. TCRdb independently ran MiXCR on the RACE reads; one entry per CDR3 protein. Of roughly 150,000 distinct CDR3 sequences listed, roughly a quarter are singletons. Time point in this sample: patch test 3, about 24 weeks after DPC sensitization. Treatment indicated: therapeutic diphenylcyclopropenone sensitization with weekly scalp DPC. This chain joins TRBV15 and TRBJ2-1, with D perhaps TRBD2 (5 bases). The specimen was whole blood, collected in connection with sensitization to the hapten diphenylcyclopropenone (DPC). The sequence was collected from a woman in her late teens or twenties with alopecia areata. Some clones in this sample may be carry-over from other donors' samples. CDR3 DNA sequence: TGTGCCACCAGCAGAGAACTACTAGACGGCAATGAGCAGTTCTTC. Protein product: CATSRELLDGNEQFF.